Sequencing of this T cell receptor beta chain was carried out in a study of CD8 T cells in ankylosing spondylitis. Details on this clonotype: What it recognizes is unknown.

The V gene lost 0 bases and the J gene lost 13 bases, with 16 bases spanning the gap. Germline V lookup: CDR1 KGHSH, CDR2 LQKENI. The CDR3 has 14 residues. Making use of molecular barcodes, quantitative 5'-RACE generated TCR beta libraries. TCRdb used MiXCR to reprocess the 5' RACE reads, holding one entry per CDR3 protein. Of 150,000 to 200,000 distinct CDR3 sequences in the sample, over 10% are singletons; the top ten hold 9.5% to 11%. Regarding the study as a whole: Disease-linked clones, CD8+, were relatively rare in peripheral blood. Apparently characteristic of ankylosing spondylitis blood was a TCR beta motif (roughly 8 highly homologous variants). Significant enrichment of disease-linked clones was reportedly seen in matched ankylosing spondylitis synovial fluid.

The TCR sequence derives from a female donor with ankylosing spondylitis or in good health (not recorded which). The sample consisted of blood, either unsorted or a sorted T cell fraction (not recorded which). The chain has TRBV18 and TRBJ2-1; possible D gene TRBD2, 6 bases. CDR3: CASSPPATRLIQFF. The CDR3 nucleotides are TGTGCCAGCTCACCACCGGCGACTAGATTAATCCAGTTCTTC.